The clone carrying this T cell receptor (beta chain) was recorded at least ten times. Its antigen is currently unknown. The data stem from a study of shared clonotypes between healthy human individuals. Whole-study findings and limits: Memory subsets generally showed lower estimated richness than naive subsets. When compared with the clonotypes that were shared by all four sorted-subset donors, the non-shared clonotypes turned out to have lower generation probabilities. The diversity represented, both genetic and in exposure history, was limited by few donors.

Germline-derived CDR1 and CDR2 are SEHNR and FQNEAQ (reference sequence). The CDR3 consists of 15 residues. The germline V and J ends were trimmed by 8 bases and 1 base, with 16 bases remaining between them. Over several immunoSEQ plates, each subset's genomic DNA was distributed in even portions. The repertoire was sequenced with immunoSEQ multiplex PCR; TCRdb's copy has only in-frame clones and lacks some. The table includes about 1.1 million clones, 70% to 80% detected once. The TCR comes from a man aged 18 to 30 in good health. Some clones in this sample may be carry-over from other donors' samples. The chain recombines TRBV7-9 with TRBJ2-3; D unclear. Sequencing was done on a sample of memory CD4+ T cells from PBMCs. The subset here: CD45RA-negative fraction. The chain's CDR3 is CASRPTVRGTDTQYF. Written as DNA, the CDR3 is TGTGCCAGCCGACCAACCGTCCGGGGCACAGATACGCAGTATTTT.